A single sample is the source of the 14 T cell receptor beta chains below, sequenced in a study of blood T cells in healthy people across ages. Through a sample-barcoded 5' primer and a J-beta primer mix, a second PCR was run for roughly 6 to 12 cycles. Each CDR3 protein gets one entry after TCRdb re-called the 5' RACE reads with MiXCR. The table records 450,000 to 700,000 distinct CDR3 sequences, 25% to 30% of them present only once. The material sequenced was blood. These receptors originate from a woman between 70 and 85 years old in good health.

The table lists this clonotype with a few counts. The chain has TRBV13 and TRBJ1-4, with TRBD1 matching over 7 bases. CDR3 size: 14 residues. The V gene end was trimmed by 5 bases and the J gene end by 7 bases; junction bases not matched to a gene: 7. The germline V gene encodes CDR1 PRHDT and CDR2 FYEKMQ (reference sequence). CDR3 sequence reads: CASSPRGLREKLFF. In DNA, the CDR3 is TGTGCCAGCAGCCCGAGGGGGCTGCGTGAAAAACTGTTTTTT.

This clonotype was counted at least ten times. The CDR3 coding sequence is TGCAGCGGCTCCCTTGGAGGGACTGAAGCTTTCTTT. Translated: CSGSLGGTEAFF. The chain joins TRBV29-1 to TRBJ1-1; D call uncertain. There are 12 residues in the CDR3. V shed 7 bases and J shed 5 bases, with 14 bases lying between them. Germline lookup yields CDR1 SQVTM and CDR2 ANQGSEA. The full variable domain, its missing parts supplied by reference TRBV29-1 and TRBJ1-1, is SAVISQKPSRDICQRGTSLTIQCQVDSQVTMMFWYRQQPGQSLTLIATANQGSEATYESGFVIDKFPISRPNLTFSTLTVSNMSPEDSSIYLCSGSLGGTEAFFGQGTRLTVV.

The J gene is TRBJ2-3, the V gene TRBV2; possible D gene TRBD2, 5 bases. The CDR3 is 14 residues long. Germline V gene lookup returns CDR1 SNHLY and CDR2 FYNNEI. V gave up 2 bases and J gave up 2 bases, with 8 bases separating them. The CDR3 nucleotides are TGTGCCAGCAGTGAATCTAGCCCCACAGATACGCAGTATTTT. Its protein is CASSESSPTDTQYF.

The chain employs TRBV2 and TRBJ2-5, with 7 bases identical to TRBD1. V gave up 6 bases and J gave up 5 bases; unmatched junction bases: 12. This CDR3 has 15 residues. Germline loops: CDR1 SNHLY, CDR2 FYNNEI. This CDR3 reads CASSLEQGLWETQYF. In DNA, the CDR3 is TGTGCCAGCAGCTTGGAACAGGGGCTGTGGGAGACCCAGTACTTC.

The chain combines TRBV3-1 with TRBJ2-5; 12 nucleotides agree with TRBD2. The CDR3 loop spans 14 amino acids. Germline V gives CDR1 LGHDT, CDR2 YNNKEL (reference sequence). J lost 14 bases, V lost 5 bases, and 12 bases had no gene match. CDR3 protein: CASSTLAGGRDVYF. CDR3 nucleotide sequence: TGTGCCAGCAGCACACTAGCGGGGGGACGAGATGTTTACTTC.

This clonotype was detected only a few times. This chain links TRBV6-2 or TRBV6-3 with TRBJ2-5; perhaps TRBD2 as D (5 bases). The V end lost 5 bases, the J end lost 5 bases, and 15 bases lay between the germline ends. In germline, CDR1 is MNHEY, CDR2 SVGEGT. This CDR3 has 14 residues. The CDR3 coding sequence is TGTGCCAGCAGTCGGAGGTCACTACCGGAGACCCAGTACTTC. This codes for CASSRRSLPETQYF.

This rearrangement joins TRBV20-1 to TRBJ2-5, with D tentatively TRBD1 (5 bases). The V end was cut by 4 bases, the J end by 1 base, with 10 bases between. Germline CDR1 and CDR2: DFQATT and SNEGSKA (reference sequence). The CDR3 consists of 13 residues. For the CDR3, the DNA is TGCAGTGCTATAGGGGTGACCCAAGAGACCCAGTACTTC. Amino acid sequence: CSAIGVTQETQYF.

In its sample, this clonotype was seen a few times. The chain has TRBV6-1 and TRBJ2-5, with TRBD2 identical over 10 bases. The CDR3 runs to 15 residues. The germline gives CDR1 MNHNS, CDR2 SASEGT. J was trimmed by 3 bases and V by 2 bases; bases with no gene match: 3. For the CDR3, the DNA is TGTGCCAGCAGTGAATCTGGGACTAGCGAAGAGACCCAGTACTTC. Encoded protein: CASSESGTSEETQYF.

The table lists this clonotype with many counts. This chain connects TRBV10-3 to TRBJ1-6, with 8 nucleotides matching TRBD1. The CDR3 is made up of 14 amino acids. The germline V gene has CDR1 ENHRY and CDR2 SYGVKD. Trimming cost V 5 bases and J 10 bases; bases outside gene matches: 7. CDR3 sequence: CAISLDRAESPLHF. DNA of the CDR3: TGTGCCATCAGTTTGGACAGGGCCGAATCACCCCTCCACTTT.

This clonotype was detected only a few times. The rearrangement uses TRBV2 and TRBJ2-1; D is unclear. The CDR3 contains 16 residues. Germline loops: CDR1 SNHLY, CDR2 FYNNEI. The V and J ends lost 2 bases and 2 bases respectively, with 13 bases between them. The CDR3 here is CASSELVSKTYNEQFF. CDR3 DNA sequence: TGTGCCAGCAGTGAATTAGTCAGCAAAACCTACAATGAGCAGTTCTTC.

The V and J genes are TRBV2 and TRBJ2-3; 7 bases match TRBD1. Trimming removed 7 bases from V and 12 bases from J; junction bases left unmatched: 10. CDR1 is SNHLY, CDR2 FYNNEI, per germline. CDR3 size: 12 residues. The CDR3 here is CASTVQGLIQYF. The CDR3 coding sequence is TGTGCCAGCACTGTACAGGGGTTGATTCAGTATTTT. The full variable domain, its missing parts supplied by reference TRBV2 and TRBJ2-3, is EPEVTQTPSHQVTQMGQEVILRCVPISNHLYFYWYRQILGQKVEFLVSFYNNEISEKSEIFDDQFSVERPDGSNFTLKIRSTKLEDSAMYFCASTVQGLIQYFGPGTRLTVL.

This clonotype occurred a few times. This chain connects TRBV7-2 to TRBJ1-1; 7 bases agree with TRBD1. The trim removed 4 bases at V and 8 bases at J, leaving 13 bases unmatched. Germline loops: CDR1 SGHTA, CDR2 FQGNSA. The length of the CDR3 is 15 residues. DNA of the CDR3: TGTGCCAGCAGCTCATCCGGGACAGTCATGACAGAAGCTTTCTTT. Amino acid sequence: CASSSSGTVMTEAFF.

The chain employs TRBV18 and TRBJ1-6; 9 bases line up with TRBD1. The germline CDR1 and CDR2 sequences are KGHSH and LQKENI. V trimming: 3 bases; J trimming: 7 bases; junction bases outside the gene matches: 10. There are 17 residues in the CDR3. The CDR3 loop is CASSPTNRQGVNSPLHF. Here the CDR3 DNA reads TGTGCCAGCTCACCGACAAATCGACAGGGGGTGAATTCACCCCTCCACTTT.

This chain joins TRBV6-2 or TRBV6-3 and TRBJ1-1, with D hard to call. Germline values: CDR1 MNHEY, CDR2 SVGEGT. The V gene lost 2 bases and the J gene lost 4 bases, with 8 bases spanning the gap. The CDR3 is 13 amino acids. CDR3 bases: TGTGCCAGCAGTTACGACGCGGTCACTGAAGCTTTCTTT. Translation gives CASSYDAVTEAFF.